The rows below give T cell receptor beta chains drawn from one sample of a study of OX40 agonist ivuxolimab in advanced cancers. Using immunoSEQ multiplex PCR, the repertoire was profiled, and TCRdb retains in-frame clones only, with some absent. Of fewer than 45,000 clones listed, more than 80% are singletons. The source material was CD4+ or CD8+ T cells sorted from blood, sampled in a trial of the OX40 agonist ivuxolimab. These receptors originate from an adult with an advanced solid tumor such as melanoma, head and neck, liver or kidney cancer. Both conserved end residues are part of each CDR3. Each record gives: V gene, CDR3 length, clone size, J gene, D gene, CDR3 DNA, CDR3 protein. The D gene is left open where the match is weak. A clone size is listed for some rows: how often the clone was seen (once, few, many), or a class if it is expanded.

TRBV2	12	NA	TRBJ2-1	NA	TGTGCCAGCAGTGAAGGGGGGACAGAGCAGTTCTTC	CASSEGGTEQFF
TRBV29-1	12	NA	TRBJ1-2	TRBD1	TGCAGCGTTGCCGGGACAGGGTTCGGCTACACCTTC	CSVAGTGFGYTF
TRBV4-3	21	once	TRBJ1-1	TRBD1	TGCGCCAGCAGCCAAGATCTTCCGGCAGGGCTCGGAGGGGGCTTGAACACTGAAGCTTTCTTT	CASSQDLPAGLGGGLNTEAFF
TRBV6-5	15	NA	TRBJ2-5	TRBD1	TGTGCCAGCAGACCGGGACAGGGGTCTTGGGAGACCCAGTACTTC	CASRPGQGSWETQYF
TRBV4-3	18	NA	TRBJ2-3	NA	TGCGCCAGCAGCCAAAGTCCGCGATCCCGCGGTAGCACAGATACGCAGTATTTT	CASSQSPRSRGSTDTQYF
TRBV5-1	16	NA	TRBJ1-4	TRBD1	TGCGCCAGCAGCTTCGGACAGGGAAACTTCCGCGAAAAACTGTTTTTT	CASSFGQGNFREKLFF
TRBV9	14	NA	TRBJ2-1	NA	TGTGCCAGCAGCGTAGAATCGGGCTACAATGAGCAGTTCTTC	CASSVESGYNEQFF
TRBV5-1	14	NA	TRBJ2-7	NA	TGCGCCAGCAGCTTAACCGGCGGGGACTACGAGCAGTACTTC	CASSLTGGDYEQYF
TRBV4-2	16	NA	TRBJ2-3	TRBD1	TGTGCCAGCAGCCAGAACAGGGGTTCTCGGGGAGATACGCAGTATTTT	CASSQNRGSRGDTQYF
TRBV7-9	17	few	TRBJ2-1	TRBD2	TGTGCCAGCAGCCCCCCCCTCCGACTAGCGCCCCACAATGAGCAGTTCTTC	CASSPPLRLAPHNEQFF
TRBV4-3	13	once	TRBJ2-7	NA	TGCGCCAGCAGCCAAGGGCCGCTGGGCGAGCAGTACTTC	CASSQGPLGEQYF
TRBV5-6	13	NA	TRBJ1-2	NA	TGTGCCAGCAGCTTGGACAGGGCGGGAGGCTACACCTTC	CASSLDRAGGYTF
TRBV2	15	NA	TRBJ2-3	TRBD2	TGTGCCAGCAGTATGAGCGGGGGGGCCGAAGATACGCAGTATTTT	CASSMSGGAEDTQYF
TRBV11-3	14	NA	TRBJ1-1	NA	TGTGCCAGCAGCTTAGGGCCCGACGAGACGGAAGCTTTCTTT	CASSLGPDETEAFF
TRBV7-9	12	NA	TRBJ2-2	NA	TGTGCCAGCAGGACGAACACCGGGGAGCTGTTTTTT	CASRTNTGELFF
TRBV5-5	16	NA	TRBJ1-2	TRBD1	TGTGCCAGCAGCTCGAAGGGGACAGAGCTAGGGTATGGCTACACCTTC	CASSSKGTELGYGYTF
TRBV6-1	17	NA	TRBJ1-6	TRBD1	TGTGCCAGCAGTGTCAGAAGGGGGCCAGGGCGAAATTCACCCCTCCACTTT	CASSVRRGPGRNSPLHF
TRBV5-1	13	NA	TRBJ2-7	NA	TGCGCCAGCAGCCTGTCCGACGGATACGAGCAGTACTTC	CASSLSDGYEQYF
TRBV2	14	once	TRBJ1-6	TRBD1	TGTGCCAGCAGTGAAGAGACAGGGTATTCACCCCTCCACTTT	CASSEETGYSPLHF
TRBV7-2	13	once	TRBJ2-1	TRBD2	TGTGCCAGCAGCTTGGGACTAGCGGGCCCCCCGGTCTTC	CASSLGLAGPPVF
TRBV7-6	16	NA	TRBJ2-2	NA	TGTGCCAGCAGCCTGAGCGGAGCGGCGGGCACCGGGGAGCTGTTTTTT	CASSLSGAAGTGELFF
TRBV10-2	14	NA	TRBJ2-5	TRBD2	TGCGCCAGCAGGGCTAGCGGGGGGTCGGAGACCCAGTACTTC	CASRASGGSETQYF
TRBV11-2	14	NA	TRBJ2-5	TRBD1	TGTGCCAGCAGCCCTGGGGACAGGGGTGTTGCCCAGTACTTC	CASSPGDRGVAQYF
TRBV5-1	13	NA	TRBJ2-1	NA	TGCGCCAGCAGGTGGGGACAAGACAATGAGCAGTTCTTC	CASRWGQDNEQFF
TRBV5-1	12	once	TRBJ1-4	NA	TGCGCCAGCAACGATGACGGTGAAAAACTGTTTTTT	CASNDDGEKLFF
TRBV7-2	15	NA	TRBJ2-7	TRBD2	TGTGCCAGCAGCTTAGACGGGGGGGCCACCTACGAGCAGTACTTC	CASSLDGGATYEQYF
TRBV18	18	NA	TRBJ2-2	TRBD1	TGTGCCAGCTCACCCTCGAATCCGACAGGGGGCTATCCCGGGGAGCTGTTTTTT	CASSPSNPTGGYPGELFF
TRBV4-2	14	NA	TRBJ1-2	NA	TGTGCCAGCAGCTGGGAACAGATGAACTATGGCTACACCTTC	CASSWEQMNYGYTF
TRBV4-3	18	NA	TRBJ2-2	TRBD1	TGCGCCAGCAGCCAAGCCCCGGCCGGGACAGGGGGCTCCGGGGAGCTGTTTTTT	CASSQAPAGTGGSGELFF
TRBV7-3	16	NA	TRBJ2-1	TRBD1	TGTGCCAGCAGATTCTCCGGGACAGGGGCCTACAATGAGCAGTTCTTC	CASRFSGTGAYNEQFF